The 20 T cell receptor beta chains listed next were all sequenced from one sample in a study of T cell clonotyping in hematopoietic cell transplantation (dated by TCRdb to about 2021). The time point label on this specimen signifies: recipient sample about 28 days before transplant, after cytoreduction. Libraries were built with the immunoSEQ multiplex PCR assay. TCRdb holds this immuneACCESS table with in-frame rearrangements only. Some clones are missing; in checked studies, unresolved V genes explain under half, and the rest has no known cause. The sample data list about 69,000 clones, and 90% to 97% of these were observed just once. The ten largest make up 1.5% to 2% of the sample. This specimen was peripheral blood mononuclear cells, taken before stem cell transplant. All receptors come from a woman between 45 and 65 years old with acute myeloid leukemia. Some clones in this sample may be carry-over from other donors' samples.

The chain links TRBV5-1 to TRBJ2-5; 8 bases are a match to TRBD1. Germline V gene lookup returns CDR1 SGHRS and CDR2 YFSETQ. This CDR3 is built from 16 residues. Trimming took 4 bases from V and 4 from J; bases not matched to a gene: 12. Here the CDR3 reads CASSVGTTGGRETQYF. CDR3 coding DNA: TGCGCCAGCAGCGTCGGGACCACAGGGGGGAGAGAGACCCAGTACTTC.

The genes are TRBV14 and TRBJ2-5; weak D call: TRBD1 (5 bases). There are 15 residues in the CDR3. Trimming cost V 4 bases and J 2 bases, with 14 bases left between them. CDR1 SGHDN and CDR2 FVKESK come from the germline V gene. DNA of the CDR3: TGTGCCAGCAGCCCCATGGGGCGGAAACAAGAGACCCAGTACTTC. It codes for CASSPMGRKQETQYF.

The chain couples TRBV6-6 to TRBJ2-7, with 9 bases that match TRBD1. Germline CDR1 is MNHNY and CDR2 is SVGAGI (reference sequence). J lost 9 bases, V lost 0 bases, and 0 bases had no gene match. The CDR3 spans 12 residues. The CDR3: CASSYSTGGQYF. The CDR3 DNA reads as TGTGCCAGCAGTTACTCGACAGGGGGGCAGTACTTC.

V gene TRBV20-1 combines with J gene TRBJ2-7; D is ambiguous. The germline V gene encodes CDR1 DFQATT and CDR2 SNEGSKA (reference sequence). The CDR3 length is 11 residues. Trimming removed 1 base at V and 6 bases at J, with 7 bases between. The chain's CDR3 is CSARAPVEQYF. CDR3 coding DNA: TGCAGTGCTAGAGCTCCGGTCGAGCAGTACTTC.

The chain combines TRBV14 with TRBJ2-5; 10 nucleotides agree with TRBD1. The CDR3 covers 13 residues. V dropped 6 bases and J dropped 7; count of bases not matched to a gene: 5. CDR1 is SGHDN and CDR2 is FVKESK in the germline V gene. DNA for the CDR3: TGTGCCAGCAGGGACAGGGGGATCGGGACCCAGTACTTC. Encoded protein: CASRDRGIGTQYF.

The chain uses TRBV5-4 and TRBJ2-3, with TRBD2 identical over 10 bases. Per germline, CDR1 SGHNT and CDR2 YYREEE (reference sequence). This CDR3 contains 15 residues. V lost 3 bases, J lost 7 bases, and 8 bases stayed unmatched. DNA of the CDR3: TGTGCCAGCAGCTCAGAGTTAGCGGGAGGAAATACGCAGTATTTT. Encoded protein: CASSSELAGGNTQYF.

The gene calls are TRBV30 and TRBJ2-7; TRBD2 matches at 10 bases. The CDR3 covers 13 residues. Trimming removed 4 bases from V and 5 bases from J; junction bases left unmatched: 5. Germline CDR1 GTSNPN, CDR2 SVGIG (reference sequence). CDR3: CAWTSGSINEQYF. CDR3 nucleotide sequence: TGTGCCTGGACTAGCGGGAGCATCAACGAGCAGTACTTC.

This chain connects TRBV6-5 to TRBJ1-1, with D maybe TRBD1 (5 bases). CDR1 and CDR2 (germline): MNHEY, SVGAGI. Trimming took off 0 bases at V and 7 bases at J, with 9 bases between the two ends. The CDR3 sequence is 13 residues long. CDR3 nucleotides: TGTGCCAGCAGTTACTCGACAGAATTTGAAGCTTTCTTT. This sequence encodes CASSYSTEFEAFF.

The gene calls are TRBV6-1 and TRBJ1-2, with 7 nucleotides matching TRBD1. This CDR3 has 13 amino acids. The germline CDR1 and CDR2 sequences are MNHNS and SASEGT. Trimming removed 5 bases from V and 5 bases from J; junction bases left unmatched: 5. This CDR3 is CASSFGTEYGYTF. CDR3 nucleotides: TGTGCCAGCAGTTTCGGGACAGAATATGGCTACACCTTC.

The rearrangement uses TRBV7-2 and TRBJ2-7; 8 nucleotides match TRBD2. CDR3 length equals 14 residues. V lost 1 base and J lost 3; bases outside the gene matches: 2. CDR1 is SGHTA, CDR2 FQGNSA, per germline. In DNA, the CDR3 is TGTGCCAGCAGCTTAGGGACTAGCTACTACGAGCAGTACTTC. Encoded protein: CASSLGTSYYEQYF.

The chain employs TRBV7-2 and TRBJ2-7; D unclear. Germline loops: CDR1 SGHTA, CDR2 FQGNSA. This CDR3 comprises 14 residues. V dropped 1 base and J dropped 2 bases, with 9 bases sitting between them. CDR3 sequence: CASSLEVRAYEQYF. DNA for the CDR3: TGTGCCAGCAGCTTAGAAGTTCGGGCCTACGAGCAGTACTTC.

The chain combines TRBV7-8 with TRBJ2-3; D is uncertain. V dropped 4 bases and J dropped 2 bases, with 22 bases sitting between them. Germline V gene sequence: CDR1 SGHVS, CDR2 FQNEAQ. The CDR3 has 18 residues. CDR3 nucleotides: TGTGCCAGCAGCTACATCGTACAAGCGAGCTTATACACAGATACGCAGTATTTT. This codes for CASSYIVQASLYTDTQYF.

This clone occurred a few times. V gene TRBV6-1 combines with J gene TRBJ2-5, with D unclear. Germline values: CDR1 MNHNS, CDR2 SASEGT. The CDR3 sequence is 14 residues long. V was pared by 1 base and J by 5 bases, with 11 bases between. The CDR3 DNA is TGTGCCAGCAGTGAAGGTGGGATGAGGGAGACCCAGTACTTC. It encodes CASSEGGMRETQYF.

This rearrangement joins TRBV30 to TRBJ2-4; D remains unclear. V was pared by 5 bases and J by 0 bases, with 5 bases between. Germline-derived CDR1 and CDR2 are GTSNPN and SVGIG (reference sequence). The CDR3 length is 12 residues. CDR3 loop: CAWGVAKNIQYF. As DNA, the CDR3 is TGTGCCTGGGGGGTAGCCAAAAACATTCAGTACTTC.

The rearrangement joins TRBV7-2 to TRBJ2-7; no definite D call. This CDR3 is built from 16 residues. V was trimmed by 1 base and J by 6 bases, leaving 19 bases between them. Germline V gene data show CDR1 as SGHTA and CDR2 as FQGNSA. In DNA, the CDR3 is TGTGCCAGCAGCTTAGAGGCGCTCCCCCTGAGCCTCGAGCAGTACTTC. This translates into CASSLEALPLSLEQYF.

The chain's CDR3 is CASSQDGTSFYEQYF. CDR3 DNA: TGCGCCAGCAGCCAAGATGGAACTAGCTTCTACGAGCAGTACTTC. V is TRBV4-1 and J is TRBJ2-7, with D maybe TRBD2 (6 bases). In germline, CDR1 is MGHRA, CDR2 YSYEKL. The CDR3 covers 15 residues. V lost 0 bases and J lost 3, with 12 bases in between.

The chain combines TRBV27 with TRBJ2-1; D not certain. CDR3 size: 13 residues. Germline CDR1 MNHEY, CDR2 SMNVEV (reference sequence). V was clipped by 6 bases and J by 5 bases, with 11 bases between them. The CDR3 sequence: CASSQRLNNEQFF. CDR3 coding DNA: TGTGCCAGCAGCCAGAGACTCAACAATGAGCAGTTCTTC.

The chain is built from TRBV28 and TRBJ1-1; unclear D gene. V dropped 7 bases and J dropped 5 bases, with 17 bases sitting between them. CDR3 length: 14 residues. From germline, CDR1 is MDHEN and CDR2 SYDVKM. Here the CDR3 reads CASNSGPIRTEAFF. The CDR3 DNA reads as TGTGCCAGCAATTCGGGTCCAATTCGTACTGAAGCTTTCTTT.

The chain uses TRBV7-3 and TRBJ2-3; D could derive from TRBD1 or TRBD2 (5 bases each). CDR1 and CDR2 from the germline V gene are SGHTA and FQGTGA. This CDR3 contains 15 residues. V was clipped by 1 base and J by 0 bases, with 8 bases between them. CDR3 DNA sequence: TGTGCCAGCAGCTTAATGGGGGACAGCACAGATACGCAGTATTTT. Translation gives CASSLMGDSTDTQYF. Using reference TRBV7-3 and TRBJ2-3 for the parts outside the CDR3, the full variable domain is GAGVSQTPSNKVTEKGKYVELRCDPISGHTALYWYRQSLGQGPEFLIYFQGTGAADDSGLPNDRFFAVRPEGSVSTLKIQRTERGDSAVYLCASSLMGDSTDTQYFGPGTRLTVL.

The chain couples TRBV19 to TRBJ1-1, with no clear D. The germline gives CDR1 LNHDA, CDR2 SQIVND (reference sequence). V gave up 6 bases and J gave up 3 bases, with 11 bases separating them. This CDR3 contains 13 residues. CDR3 amino acids: CASSNQVDTEAFF. CDR3 DNA: TGTGCCAGTAGCAATCAAGTAGACACTGAAGCTTTCTTT.